Below, 30 T cell receptor beta chains from the same sample are listed, as sequenced in a study of patients and donors after allogeneic stem cell transplantation. TCRdb re-derived calls from the RT-PCR reads in MiXCR, one entry per CDR3 protein. The sample has 150,000 to 200,000 distinct CDR3 sequences; about 24% are singletons. What was sequenced was blood, either unsorted or a sorted T cell fraction (not recorded which). All receptors derive from a human donor who was either an allogeneic HSCT recipient or a stem cell or donor lymphocyte infusion donor (not recorded which). It is not recorded whose cells these are; they may come from a transplant donor.

This chain connects TRBV20-1 to TRBJ1-1; D is uncertain. This CDR3 contains 15 residues. From germline, CDR1 is DFQATT and CDR2 SNEGSKA (reference sequence). V lost 5 bases and J 0 bases, leaving 16 bases between the germline ends. The CDR3 sequence is CSARLLTTMNTEAFF. In DNA, the CDR3 is TGCAGTGCTCGGCTTCTAACCACGATGAACACTGAAGCTTTCTTT.

The rearrangement links TRBV7-2 to TRBJ2-5, with 8 bases fitting TRBD1. The V gene end was trimmed by 5 bases and the J gene end by 2 bases; junction bases not matched to a gene: 4. The CDR3 extends over 14 amino acids. Germline V lookup: CDR1 SGHTA, CDR2 FQGNSA. CDR3 sequence reads: CASSRTGIQETQYF. CDR3 coding DNA: TGTGCCAGCAGCCGGACAGGGATACAAGAGACCCAGTACTTC.

This chain links TRBV3-1 with TRBJ1-1; D ambiguous. V shed 4 bases and J shed 11 bases, with 20 bases lying between them. The CDR3 has 14 amino acids. Germline V gene lookup returns CDR1 LGHDT and CDR2 YNNKEL (reference sequence). The CDR3 reads CASSLNLDGAGAFF. In DNA, the CDR3 is TGTGCCAGCAGCCTGAACTTAGACGGAGCCGGTGCTTTCTTT.

The chain couples TRBV12-3 or TRBV12-4 to TRBJ2-1; the match to TRBD1 covers 10 bases. The CDR3 runs to 15 residues. Losses at the gene ends were 5 bases for V and 6 bases for J; bases not matched to a gene: 7. CDR3 sequence reads: CASSPPGQGFNEQFF. The CDR3 DNA sequence: TGTGCCAGCAGTCCACCGGGACAGGGGTTCAATGAGCAGTTCTTC.

The J gene is TRBJ1-2, the V gene TRBV19; 7 nucleotides align to TRBD1. The CDR3 is made up of 15 amino acids. The ends lost 3 bases at V and 1 base at J; junction bases unmatched: 5. Germline values: CDR1 LNHDA, CDR2 SQIVND (reference sequence). The CDR3 nucleotides are TGTGCCAGTAGTATGGGACAGCATTATAACTATGGCTACACCTTC. Translated: CASSMGQHYNYGYTF.

This clonotype was counted only a few times. The chain joins TRBV27 to TRBJ2-4; TRBD1 agrees at 9 bases. This CDR3 comprises 14 residues. The germline V gene has CDR1 MNHEY and CDR2 SMNVEV (reference sequence). V lost 5 bases and J lost 9; bases outside the gene matches: 8. The DNA of the CDR3 is TGTGCCAGCAGTCTAACCGGACAGGGGACCATTCAGTACTTC. This codes for CASSLTGQGTIQYF.

The rearrangement joins TRBV20-1 to TRBJ2-3; possible D gene TRBD1, 5 bases. Germline lookup yields CDR1 DFQATT and CDR2 SNEGSKA (reference sequence). This CDR3 is 15 amino acids long. V was clipped by 0 bases and J by 0 bases, with 10 bases between them. The chain's CDR3 is CSARDRGTSTDTQYF. CDR3 nucleotide sequence: TGCAGTGCTAGAGATAGGGGTACTAGCACAGATACGCAGTATTTT.

The sample holds a few counts of this clonotype. This rearrangement joins TRBV29-1 to TRBJ2-2; 8 positions match TRBD1. This CDR3 has 15 residues. V trimming: 4 bases; J trimming: 7 bases; junction bases outside the gene matches: 11. Per the germline V gene, CDR1 is SQVTM and CDR2 is ANQGSEA. Here the CDR3 reads CSVVLWDRPDGELFF. The CDR3 nucleotides are TGCAGCGTTGTTCTATGGGACAGGCCGGACGGGGAGCTGTTTTTT.

This rearrangement joins TRBV5-8 to TRBJ2-3; 9 bases are a match to TRBD2. The CDR3 loop spans 17 amino acids. J was trimmed by 0 bases and V by 2 bases; bases with no gene match: 7. The V gene's germline CDR1 is SGHTS and CDR2 YDEGEE. The chain's CDR3 is CASSFLIAGASTDTQYF. The CDR3, as DNA: TGTGCCAGCAGCTTCTTAATAGCGGGGGCTAGCACAGATACGCAGTATTTT.

This clonotype was recorded at least ten times. V usage is TRBV11-2 and J usage is TRBJ1-2, with no clear D. The CDR3 contains 12 residues. Per the germline V gene, CDR1 is SGHAT and CDR2 is FQNNGV. Trimming shortened V by 8 bases and J by 7 bases, and 14 bases separated the two germline ends. The CDR3: CASRERSGGYTF. The DNA of the CDR3 is TGTGCCAGCCGTGAGAGGTCTGGTGGCTACACCTTC.

In its sample, this clonotype was seen many times. The rearrangement joins TRBV6-6 to TRBJ1-5; 8 bases match TRBD1. The junction had 3 bases not matched to a gene; V was cut back by 5 bases and J by 6 bases. There are 13 residues in the CDR3. CDR1 is MNHNY and CDR2 is SVGAGI in the germline V gene (reference sequence). CDR3 DNA sequence: TGTGCCAGCAGTGGACAGGGTAGTCAGCCCCAGCATTTT. It translates to CASSGQGSQPQHF.

The chain combines TRBV25-1 with TRBJ2-7; possible D gene TRBD1, 5 bases. CDR1 and CDR2 from the germline V gene are MGHDK and SYGVNS. V was cut by 2 bases and J by 7 bases, with 18 bases left in between. This CDR3 is 15 amino acids long. The CDR3 DNA sequence: TGTGCCAGCAGTGAAGTGGGGCCCCGCGTTGGAGAGCAGTACTTC. It yields the protein CASSEVGPRVGEQYF.

The genes are TRBV7-2 and TRBJ2-3; D gene ambiguous. V was pared by 6 bases and J by 2 bases, with 15 bases between. The CDR3 covers 15 residues. Germline-derived CDR1 and CDR2 are SGHTA and FQGNSA. CDR3 region: CASSLSFILTDTQYF. CDR3 in DNA: TGTGCCAGCAGTTTATCATTTATACTCACAGATACGCAGTATTTT.

The chain joins TRBV12-3 or TRBV12-4 to TRBJ2-1; D remains ambiguous. Trimming left V 1 base short and J 12 bases short, with 10 bases between. The CDR3 loop spans 12 amino acids. CDR3 sequence reads: CASSLETSTQFF. In DNA form, the CDR3 reads TGTGCCAGCAGTTTAGAGACTTCGACGCAGTTCTTC.

This rearrangement joins TRBV11-3 to TRBJ2-3, with 14 bases matching TRBD2. CDR1 and CDR2 (germline): SGHNT, YENEEA. Germline trimming cut 1 base from V and 1 base from J; bases unmatched to any gene: 7. The CDR3 is 19 amino acids. CDR3: CASSLGGLAGDLRTDTQYF. The DNA for the CDR3 is TGTGCCAGCAGCTTAGGGGGACTAGCGGGAGACCTACGCACAGATACGCAGTATTTT.

This clonotype was counted a few times. The chain employs TRBV4-3 and TRBJ1-5; D is possibly TRBD1 (6 bases). The ends were cut back, 2 bases at V and 6 bases at J, with 11 bases in the middle. Germline CDR1 reads LGHNA; CDR2 reads YSLEER. The CDR3 has 14 residues. CDR3 sequence reads: CASSQSPQGQPQHF. The CDR3 DNA follows: TGCGCCAGCAGCCAATCACCACAGGGTCAGCCCCAGCATTTT.

This clonotype appeared a few times. The chain is built from TRBV15 and TRBJ2-7; no clear D. From germline, CDR1 is LNHNV and CDR2 YYDKDF (reference sequence). Trimming stripped 5 bases from V and 0 bases from J, with 14 bases between. This CDR3 region has 15 residues. The CDR3 sequence: CATSAEYDLSYEQYF. CDR3 bases: TGTGCCACCAGCGCAGAGTACGATCTCTCCTACGAGCAGTACTTC.

This clonotype was picked up one time. This chain joins TRBV7-9 and TRBJ2-7; D may be TRBD1 (6 bases). CDR3 length equals 13 residues. Germline loops: CDR1 SEHNR, CDR2 FQNEAQ (reference sequence). Trimming cost V 2 bases and J 5 bases, with 10 bases left between them. The CDR3 loop reads CASSLSGENEQYF. CDR3 DNA: TGTGCCAGCAGCTTATCAGGGGAGAACGAGCAGTACTTC. Based on the CDR3 plus reference TRBV7-9 and TRBJ2-7, the full variable domain is DTGVSQNPRHKITKRGQNVTFRCDPISEHNRLYWYRQTLGQGPEFLTYFQNEAQLEKSRLLSDRFSAERPKGSFSTLEIQRTEQGDSAMYLCASSLSGENEQYFGPGTRLTVT.

This chain uses TRBV25-1 with TRBJ2-6; 11 bases align to TRBD1. CDR1 is MGHDK, CDR2 SYGVNS, per germline. The CDR3 runs 17 residues. Trimming at V came to 1 base and at J to 3 bases, leaving 2 bases not matched to a gene. The CDR3 coding sequence is TGTGCCAGCAGTGAATGGGGACAGGGGGATGGGGCCAACGTCCTGACTTTC. Translated, it gives CASSEWGQGDGANVLTF.

The V call is TRBV10-3, the J call TRBJ1-1; TRBD1 matches 11 bases. The CDR3 length is 16 residues. The V gene's germline CDR1 is ENHRY and CDR2 SYGVKD. V gave up 6 bases and J gave up 0 bases; unmatched junction bases: 6. The CDR3 spells CAIRTGTGGMNTEAFF. The CDR3 DNA is TGTGCCATCAGGACCGGGACAGGGGGGATGAACACTGAAGCTTTCTTT.

The chain couples TRBV6-5 to TRBJ1-3; D gene uncertain. Trimming took off 4 bases at V and 4 bases at J, with 11 bases between the two ends. Germline values: CDR1 MNHEY, CDR2 SVGAGI. This CDR3 has 14 residues. CDR3 loop: CASSSRGVGNTIYF. Here the CDR3 DNA reads TGTGCCAGCAGTTCTAGAGGAGTCGGAAACACCATATATTTT.

The chain combines TRBV12-3 or TRBV12-4 with TRBJ2-2, with TRBD2 matching 14 bases. After removal of 7 bases from V and 3 bases from J, the junction contained 7 bases not matched to a gene. The CDR3 contains 17 residues. The CDR3 nucleotides read TGTGCCAGCAAGCCGGGACTAGCGGGAGACGACACCGGGGAGCTGTTTTTT. Amino acids: CASKPGLAGDDTGELFF.

A few counts support this clonotype. This rearrangement joins TRBV5-1 to TRBJ2-1; D unclear. Germline V gene sequence: CDR1 SGHRS, CDR2 YFSETQ. The CDR3 runs 15 residues. The V gene lost 0 bases and the J gene lost 4 bases, with 11 bases spanning the gap. CDR3 nucleotide sequence: TGCGCCAGCAGCTTGGTAAGCGACGTATACAATGAGCAGTTCTTC. Residues: CASSLVSDVYNEQFF.

The sample holds a few counts of this clonotype. The chain has TRBV6-5 and TRBJ1-2; D possibly corresponds to TRBD1 (5 bases). The CDR3 length is 15 residues. Germline loops: CDR1 MNHEY, CDR2 SVGAGI. The germline V and J ends were trimmed by 2 bases and 0 bases, with 10 bases remaining between them. CDR3 in amino acids: CASSYRAGSNYGYTF. The CDR3 DNA sequence: TGTGCCAGCAGTTACCGGGCAGGGTCTAACTATGGCTACACCTTC.

This clonotype was recorded many times. This chain uses TRBV5-1 with TRBJ1-3; D gene ambiguous. Trimming removed 0 bases at V and 1 base at J, with 5 bases between. Germline assignment: CDR1 SGHRS and CDR2 YFSETQ. The CDR3 length is 14 residues. For the CDR3, the DNA is TGCGCCAGCAGCTTGGGGAGTTCTGGAAACACCATATATTTT. Amino acids: CASSLGSSGNTIYF.

The genes are TRBV10-3 and TRBJ2-1; 10 nucleotides align to TRBD2. The CDR3 is 14 residues long. Germline CDR1 and CDR2: ENHRY and SYGVKD. V shed 7 bases, J shed 9 bases, and the junction held 9 bases outside the gene matches. Here the CDR3 DNA reads TGTGCCATCACAATCCTAGCGGGAGCCGGTGAGCAGTTCTTC. This sequence encodes CAITILAGAGEQFF.

This chain joins TRBV5-1 and TRBJ2-5; D remains ambiguous. Trimming left V 3 bases short and J 1 base short, with 19 bases between. CDR1 and CDR2 (germline): SGHRS, YFSETQ. This CDR3 spans 17 amino acids. CDR3: CASSYNLDRFSQETQYF. The CDR3, as DNA: TGCGCCAGCAGCTATAACCTGGACCGTTTCTCCCAAGAGACCCAGTACTTC. The whole variable domain, remainder taken from reference TRBV5-1 and TRBJ2-5, is KAGVTQTPRYLIKTRGQQVTLSCSPISGHRSVSWYQQTPGQGLQFLFEYFSETQRNKGNFPGRFSGRQFSNSRSEMNVSTLELGDSALYLCASSYNLDRFSQETQYFGPGTRLLVL.

This clonotype was seen only a few times. The chain combines TRBV6-6 with TRBJ1-3; TRBD1 matches 7 bases. This CDR3 has 14 amino acids. Germline CDR1 is MNHNY and CDR2 is SVGAGI (reference sequence). The V segment lost 8 bases and the J segment 0 bases; nucleotides outside the gene matches: 4. For the CDR3, the DNA is TGTGCCAGCCTAACAGGGGCCTCTGGAAACACCATATATTTT. Translated, it gives CASLTGASGNTIYF.

This CDR3 reads CASSRQGSYSNQPQHF. The CDR3 DNA follows: TGTGCCAGCAGCCGACAGGGGAGTTATAGCAATCAGCCCCAGCATTTT. The chain recombines TRBV7-2 with TRBJ1-5; the match to TRBD1 covers 8 bases. The junction had 6 bases not matched to a gene; V was cut back by 5 bases and J by 0 bases. The length of the CDR3 is 16 residues. Per germline, CDR1 SGHTA and CDR2 FQGNSA. The complete variable domain, with remaining parts taken from reference TRBV7-2 and TRBJ1-5, reads GAGVSQSPSNKVTEKGKDVELRCDPISGHTALYWYRQSLGQGLEFLIYFQGNSAPDKSGLPSDRFSAERTGGSVSTLTIQRTQQEDSAVYLCASSRQGSYSNQPQHFGDGTRLSIL.

This clonotype was seen only a few times. The V call is TRBV29-1, the J call TRBJ2-7, with D hard to call. The CDR3 consists of 14 residues. Trimming left V 0 bases short and J 3 bases short, with 12 bases between. Germline-derived CDR1 and CDR2 are SQVTM and ANQGSEA. CDR3 region: CSVEDRDGGYEQYF. DNA for the CDR3: TGCAGCGTTGAAGATCGTGACGGTGGCTACGAGCAGTACTTC.